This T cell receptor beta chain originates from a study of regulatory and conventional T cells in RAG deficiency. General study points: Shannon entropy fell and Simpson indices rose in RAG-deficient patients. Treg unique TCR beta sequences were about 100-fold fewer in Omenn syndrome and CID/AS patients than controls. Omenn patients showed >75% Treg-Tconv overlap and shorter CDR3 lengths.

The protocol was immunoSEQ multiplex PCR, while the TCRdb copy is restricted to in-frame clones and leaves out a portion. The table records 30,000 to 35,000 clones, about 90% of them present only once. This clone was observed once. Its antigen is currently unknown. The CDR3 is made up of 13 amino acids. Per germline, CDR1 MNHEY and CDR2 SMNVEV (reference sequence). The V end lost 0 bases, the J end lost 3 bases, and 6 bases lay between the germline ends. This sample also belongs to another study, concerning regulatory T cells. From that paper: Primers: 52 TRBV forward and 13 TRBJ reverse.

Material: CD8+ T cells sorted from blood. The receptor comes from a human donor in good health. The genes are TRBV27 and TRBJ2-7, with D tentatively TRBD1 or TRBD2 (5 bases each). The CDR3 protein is CASSLSGDYEQYF. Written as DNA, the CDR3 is TGTGCCAGCAGTTTATCGGGGGACTACGAGCAGTACTTC.